The T cell receptor (beta chain) under discussion was sequenced for a study of T cell responses to AZD1222 COVID-19 vaccine. Study-level results: Donors, mostly white British, included more females; clonal diversity was possibly underestimated. The peak T cell response came first, and repertoires were sampled only after it.

Of note for this clone: Its antigen is still unknown.

The CDR3 is 14 residues long. Trimming removed 3 bases at V and 7 bases at J, with 16 bases between. Germline values: CDR1 SGDLS, CDR2 YYNGEE. Method: immunoSEQ multiplex PCR; TCRdb's copy keeps in-frame clones and lacks some. There are under 150,000 clones in the sample; 85% to 95% occur only once, and around 5% lies in the top ten. The sequencing here drew on peripheral blood, taken on day 0 of AZD1222 vaccination. The chain couples TRBV9 to TRBJ1-2; weak D call: TRBD1 (6 bases). This clonotype was sampled from an adult in good health. In nucleotides, the CDR3 is TGTGCCAGCAGCGAGGGGGGACGGGCAGGTGGCTACACCTTC. Translation gives CASSEGGRAGGYTF.